The entry that follows covers one T cell receptor beta chain sequence. Its antigen is as yet unknown. This sample was taken from a study of cytomegalovirus exposure and HLA in healthy donors. Study-wide points: Follow-up analysis found HLA locus-dependent TCR association rates, highest for DRB1 and lowest for HLA-C.

Primers for the PCR totalled 60 Vbeta and 13 Jbeta. The protocol was immunoSEQ multiplex PCR, while the TCRdb copy is restricted to in-frame clones and leaves out a portion. This table has around 77,000 clones, about 84% appearing once. The clonotype was recovered from a man aged 35 to 55 in good health and CMV-seronegative. Material: PBMCs.

This chain's CDR3 is CASSPNGGYEQFF. The CDR3 nucleotides read TGTGCCAGCTCACCAAATGGAGGCTATGAGCAGTTCTTC. This chain links TRBV18 with TRBJ2-1; D is possibly TRBD2 (5 bases). The CDR3 is 13 residues long. From germline, CDR1 is KGHSH and CDR2 LQKENI. Trimming cost V 2 bases and J 8 bases, with 10 bases left between them.